The 27 T cell receptor beta chains below all came from one sample that was sequenced in a study of T cells in Graves' hyperthyroidism and ophthalmopathy. TCR beta CDR3 regions were amplified from RNA transcripts. A first-round RT-PCR of the TCR CDR3 used the HTBI primer set. In TCRdb, the multiplex PCR reads were re-called with MiXCR into one record per CDR3 protein. Of hundreds of thousands of distinct CDR3 sequences detected, 13% to 15% appear once; the ten largest clones hold approximately 15%. Material for sequencing was blood. These receptors were collected from a woman aged 40-49 years with Graves' hyperthyroidism.

This clonotype was counted ten times or more. This chain links TRBV6-1 with TRBJ1-4; D is uncertain. The germline gives CDR1 MNHNS, CDR2 SASEGT. With 5 bases removed from V and 8 bases from J, the gap between germline ends came to 9 bases. The CDR3 runs 12 residues. This CDR3 reads CASSPPGEKLFF. For the CDR3, the DNA is TGTGCCAGCAGTCCCCCTGGGGAAAAACTGTTTTTT.

At least ten counts were recorded for this clonotype. J is TRBJ2-7 and V is TRBV7-2; TRBD2 matches at 13 bases. CDR1 and CDR2 from the germline V gene are SGHTA and FQGNSA. The CDR3 spans 16 residues. V gave up 5 bases and J gave up 6 bases; unmatched junction bases: 10. CDR3 sequence (DNA): TGTGCCAGCAGCCCGGGGACTAGCGGGATCTATACCGAGCAGTACTTC. It yields the protein CASSPGTSGIYTEQYF.

There are many counts of this clonotype. The genes are TRBV27 and TRBJ1-6; D remains ambiguous. V was pared by 2 bases and J by 3 bases, with 5 bases between. CDR1 is MNHEY and CDR2 is SMNVEV in the germline V gene (reference sequence). The CDR3 spans 14 residues. Here the CDR3 DNA reads TGTGCCAGCAGTTTAATAAGCTATAATTCACCCCTCCACTTT. It is translated as CASSLISYNSPLHF.

The chain uses TRBV28 and TRBJ2-6, with 7 bases matching TRBD1. This CDR3 comprises 23 residues. V dropped 6 bases and J dropped 8; count of bases not matched to a gene: 34. The germline CDR1 and CDR2 sequences are MDHEN and SYDVKM. The CDR3 region is CASRGQDKISGARRQPDTNVLTF. CDR3 bases: TGTGCCAGCAGAGGACAGGATAAAATCTCTGGGGCCAGAAGACAACCAGACACCAACGTCCTGACTTTC. Using reference TRBV28 and TRBJ2-6 for the parts outside the CDR3, the full variable domain is DVKVTQSSRYLVKRTGEKVFLECVQDMDHENMFWYRQDPGLGLRLIYFSYDVKMKEKGDIPEGYSVSREKKERFSLILESASTNQTSMYLCASRGQDKISGARRQPDTNVLTFGAGSRLTVL.

This clonotype was observed many times. The rearrangement joins TRBV7-3 to TRBJ2-3; D gene ambiguous. This CDR3 spans 13 amino acids. Between the trimmed V and J ends, which lost 3 bases and 4 bases, there was a span of 8 bases. The V gene's germline CDR1 is SGHTA and CDR2 FQGTGA. The CDR3 DNA reads as TGTGCCAGCAGCTTCCGGGCGTCAGATACGCAGTATTTT. As protein: CASSFRASDTQYF.

The chain has TRBV18 and TRBJ2-1; perhaps TRBD2 as D (7 bases). V was cut by 0 bases and J by 7 bases, with 22 bases left in between. CDR3 size: 18 residues. Germline CDR1 and CDR2: KGHSH and LQKENI. The CDR3 region is CASSPPFGGGSSYNEQFF. CDR3 in DNA: TGTGCCAGCTCACCACCGTTTGGGGGCGGGAGTTCGTATAATGAGCAGTTCTTC.

There are a few counts of this clonotype. The chain uses TRBV13 and TRBJ2-5; 13 bases line up with TRBD2. Trimming cost V 4 bases and J 5 bases; bases outside gene matches: 1. The CDR3 sequence is 14 residues long. Per the germline V gene, CDR1 is PRHDT and CDR2 is FYEKMQ (reference sequence). CDR3 in amino acids: CASSSTSGGETQYF. The CDR3 DNA reads TGTGCCAGCAGCTCGACTAGCGGGGGGGAGACCCAGTACTTC. Full variable domain (outside the CDR3, taken from reference TRBV13 and TRBJ2-5): AAGVIQSPRHLIKEKRETATLKCYPIPRHDTVYWYQQGPGQDPQFLISFYEKMQSDKGSIPDRFSAQQFSDYHSELNMSSLELGDSALYFCASSSTSGGETQYFGPGTRLLVL.

This clonotype has at least ten counts. The genes are TRBV28 and TRBJ2-5; TRBD2 might be the D (6 bases). Trimming shortened V by 6 bases and J by 3 bases, and 17 bases separated the two germline ends. The CDR3 totals 15 residues. CDR1 MDHEN and CDR2 SYDVKM come from the germline V gene. CDR3 nucleotide sequence: TGTGCCAGCAGCCATCCGCGCGGCGGGGAAGAGACCCAGTACTTC. As protein: CASSHPRGGEETQYF.

In the case of this clonotype: This may come from a read error, since a much larger clone is one base off. The chain carries TRBV12-3 or TRBV12-4 and TRBJ1-5; TRBD1 matches 9 bases. This CDR3 region has 16 residues. In nucleotides, the CDR3 is TGTGCCAGCAGTACCACCGGGACAGGGATCAATCAGCCCCGGCATTTT. The encoded protein is CASSTTGTGINQPRHF.

This clonotype has ten or more counts. The chain joins TRBV7-2 to TRBJ2-4; 9 bases are shared with TRBD1. Germline CDR1 SGHTA, CDR2 FQGNSA. V lost 4 bases to trimming and J lost 9 bases; unmatched junction nucleotides: 7. The CDR3 totals 14 residues. CDR3 amino acids: CASSSQGAWSIQYF. As DNA, the CDR3 is TGTGCCAGCAGCTCACAGGGGGCTTGGAGCATTCAGTACTTC. Using reference TRBV7-2 and TRBJ2-4 for the parts outside the CDR3, the full variable domain is GAGVSQSPSNKVTEKGKDVELRCDPISGHTALYWYRQSLGQGLEFLIYFQGNSAPDKSGLPSDRFSAERTGGSVSTLTIQRTQQEDSAVYLCASSSQGAWSIQYFGAGTRLSVL.

This clonotype appeared many times. The chain has TRBV15 and TRBJ1-1; D not resolved. V dropped 0 bases and J dropped 3 bases, with 11 bases sitting between them. Germline values: CDR1 LNHNV, CDR2 YYDKDF (reference sequence). CDR3 size: 15 residues. The CDR3 sequence is CATSRDGGRYTEAFF. In DNA, the CDR3 is TGTGCCACCAGCAGAGATGGTGGGAGGTACACTGAAGCTTTCTTT.

This clonotype was counted ten times or more. This chain links TRBV5-1 with TRBJ1-1; unclear D gene. CDR3 length: 13 amino acids. V was clipped by 0 bases and J by 8 bases, with 11 bases between them. CDR1 is SGHRS, CDR2 YFSETQ, per germline. DNA of the CDR3: TGCGCCAGCAGCTTGGGGGCGGGGAGAGAAGCTTTCTTT. This codes for CASSLGAGREAFF.

This rearrangement joins TRBV10-3 to TRBJ2-5; D tentatively reads TRBD1 or TRBD2 (5 bases each). The CDR3 extends over 14 amino acids. The germline V and J ends were trimmed by 3 bases and 4 bases, with 12 bases remaining between them. CDR1 and CDR2 from the germline V gene are ENHRY and SYGVKD. The CDR3 DNA follows: TGTGCCATCAGTGAAAGGGACGCGAGAGAGACCCAGTACTTC. Amino acids: CAISERDARETQYF.

This clonotype has at least ten counts. The rearrangement links TRBV7-9 to TRBJ2-7; a weak D match, TRBD2 (5 bases). Trimming removed 5 bases from V and 0 bases from J, with 17 bases in between. CDR3 length: 16 residues. The germline V gene has CDR1 SEHNR and CDR2 FQNEAQ (reference sequence). CDR3 in amino acids: CASSTIWRNNSYEQYF. Here the CDR3 DNA reads TGTGCCAGCAGCACAATATGGAGGAACAACTCCTACGAGCAGTACTTC.

Ten or more counts support this clonotype. V gene TRBV19 combines with J gene TRBJ2-5; D possibly uses TRBD1 or TRBD2 (5 bases each). There are 15 residues in the CDR3. Germline CDR1 LNHDA, CDR2 SQIVND (reference sequence). V shed 6 bases and J shed 1 base, with 15 bases lying between them. Here the CDR3 reads CASSDGGGGQETQYF. The CDR3, as DNA: TGTGCCAGTAGCGACGGCGGTGGGGGCCAAGAGACCCAGTACTTC.

The sample holds many counts of this clonotype. CDR3 loop: CASIDRLAIPDTQYF. In DNA, the CDR3 is TGTGCCAGCATTGATCGGCTAGCGATCCCAGATACGCAGTATTTT. The genes are TRBV27 and TRBJ2-3, with a possible D match to TRBD2 (6 bases). CDR1 is MNHEY and CDR2 is SMNVEV in the germline V gene (reference sequence). The CDR3 runs 15 residues. The V end was cut by 7 bases, the J end by 4 bases, with 18 bases between.

Comments on this clonotype: One base away lies a much larger clone, so this may be a sequencing read error. The genes are TRBV3-1 and TRBJ2-1; the D is unclear. From germline, CDR1 is LGHDT and CDR2 YNNKEL (reference sequence). This CDR3 contains 14 residues. CDR3 DNA: TGTGCCAGCAGCCAAGAATCGGGTTACAATGAGCAGTCCTTC. Protein product: CASSQESGYNEQSF.

This clonotype was observed at least ten times. The CDR3 is CSASPLAGGSTDTQYF. Here the CDR3 DNA reads TGCAGTGCTAGCCCGCTAGCGGGAGGAAGCACAGATACGCAGTATTTT. The chain uses TRBV20-1 and TRBJ2-3; 11 nucleotides line up with TRBD2. V was pared by 3 bases and J by 0 bases, with 5 bases of the junction left unmatched. Germline lookup yields CDR1 DFQATT and CDR2 SNEGSKA (reference sequence). There are 16 residues in the CDR3.

V is TRBV30 and J is TRBJ2-5; D not certain. V lost 7 bases to trimming and J lost 0 bases, with 15 bases between them. Germline values: CDR1 GTSNPN, CDR2 SVGIG (reference sequence). The CDR3 runs to 14 residues. The CDR3 DNA reads as TGTGCCTCTAAATCCCCACACAACCAAGAGACCCAGTACTTC. It is translated as CASKSPHNQETQYF.

The table lists this clonotype with a few counts. The chain uses TRBV29-1 and TRBJ1-2, with TRBD1 matching over 7 bases. V shed 0 bases, J shed 4 bases, and the junction held 5 bases outside the gene matches. Germline CDR1 SQVTM, CDR2 ANQGSEA. CDR3 length: 14 amino acids. The CDR3 protein is CSVEDKGQIYGYTF. The CDR3 DNA reads TGCAGCGTTGAAGACAAGGGACAGATCTATGGCTACACCTTC.

This clonotype was recorded many times. V is TRBV7-8 and J is TRBJ1-6; D gene uncertain. Germline V gene sequence: CDR1 SGHVS, CDR2 FQNEAQ. This CDR3 is built from 14 residues. Trimming left V 2 bases short and J 8 bases short, with 10 bases between. The CDR3 nucleotides read TGTGCCAGCAGCTTAAGGGTGATGGATTCACCCCTCCACTTT. It yields the protein CASSLRVMDSPLHF. Drawing the rest from reference TRBV7-8 and TRBJ1-6, the complete variable domain is GAGVSQSPRYKVAKRGQDVALRCDPISGHVSLFWYQQALGQGPEFLTYFQNEAQLDKSGLPSDRFFAERPEGSVSTLKIQRTQQEDSAVYLCASSLRVMDSPLHFGNGTRLTVT.

This clonotype was recorded a few times. V usage is TRBV15 and J usage is TRBJ2-7; D might be TRBD1 (6 bases). The V end was cut by 1 base, the J end by 6 bases, with 13 bases between. Germline V gene lookup returns CDR1 LNHNV and CDR2 YYDKDF (reference sequence). The CDR3 consists of 14 residues. As DNA, the CDR3 is TGTGCCACCAGCAGAGGGCCAGGGGAAAGCGAGCAGTACTTC. Translated: CATSRGPGESEQYF.

This clonotype was seen ten or more times. The rearrangement uses TRBV5-6 and TRBJ2-1, with 11 bases aligning to TRBD2. Germline V gives CDR1 SGHDT, CDR2 YYEEEE. J gave up 8 bases and V 3 bases, and 7 bases lay outside the gene matches. The CDR3 spans 15 residues. CDR3 protein: CASSWLLAGEYEQFF. CDR3 sequence (DNA): TGTGCCAGCAGCTGGTTACTAGCGGGAGAGTATGAGCAGTTCTTC.

This clonotype occurred a few times. The chain couples TRBV20-1 to TRBJ1-1; 7 bases line up with TRBD1. The CDR3 totals 13 residues. Trimming took 5 bases from V and 4 from J; bases not matched to a gene: 7. Germline values: CDR1 DFQATT, CDR2 SNEGSKA (reference sequence). The CDR3 nucleotides read TGCAGTGCTTATGGGACAGTGAGCACTGAAGCTTTCTTT. This gives the protein CSAYGTVSTEAFF.

This clonotype was detected many times. The V gene is TRBV13, the J gene TRBJ2-1, with 7 bases fitting TRBD2. J lost 6 bases, V lost 7 bases, and 12 bases had no gene match. Germline assignment: CDR1 PRHDT and CDR2 FYEKMQ (reference sequence). The CDR3 consists of 15 residues. CDR3 sequence reads: CASTSWTSEPNEQFF. CDR3 DNA: TGTGCCAGCACCTCGTGGACTAGTGAGCCCAATGAGCAGTTCTTC.

This clonotype was found a few times. CDR3 in amino acids: CASSPQGLSGNTIYF. The CDR3, as DNA: TGTGCCAGCAGTCCACAGGGGCTCTCTGGAAACACCATATATTTT. The chain joins TRBV27 to TRBJ1-3, with TRBD1 identical over 7 bases. V was pared by 5 bases and J by 0 bases, with 4 bases of the junction left unmatched. The CDR3 totals 15 residues. Germline values: CDR1 MNHEY, CDR2 SMNVEV (reference sequence).

With respect to this clonotype: This could be a read error, since a much larger clone is one nucleotide away. The rearrangement joins TRBV27 to TRBJ2-7, with 10 bases lining up with TRBD2. CDR3 size: 14 residues. V lost 4 bases, J lost 5 bases, and 5 bases stayed unmatched. The germline V gene encodes CDR1 MNHEY and CDR2 SMNVEV (reference sequence). CDR3 coding DNA: TGTGCCAGCAGTTCCCTAGCGGGAGAGAACGAGCAGTACTTC. It codes for CASSSLAGENEQYF.